This T cell receptor (beta chain) was captured in a study of vaccination and CD4 T cells after COVID-19. Study background: Overlapping spike peptides from SARS-CoV-2, HCoV-NL63, HCoV-OC43 and HCoV-229E served to stimulate the cells.

To note about this clonotype: Its target is unknown.

With the Oncomine TCR Beta short-read assay, DNA from cultured CD4+ T cells was sequenced. Once CD4+ T cells had been cultured, genomic DNA was extracted from them. A single record per CDR3 protein comes from TCRdb applying MiXCR to the PCR reads. The data show 6,500 to 9,000 distinct CDR3 sequences, approximately 37% seen once. Documented treatment: roughly ten-day PBMC culture with coronavirus spike peptide pools or control peptides (ViraFEST assay). Before the COVID-19 pandemic (2011-2018), CD4+ T cells were obtained from the unexposed donor. After expanding antigen-specific T cells with peptide pools, ViraFEST sequenced their TCRs. After culture for approximately nine days, isolation of CD4+ T cells was performed by negative selection. The receptor comes from a human donor in good health. The sequencing sample was made of CD4+ T cells from blood, cultured in vitro.

This CDR3 reads CASSAGQGAATEAFF. For the CDR3, the DNA is TGTGCCAGCAGCGCGGGACAGGGGGCGGCCACTGAAGCTTTCTTT. This rearrangement joins TRBV2 to TRBJ1-1, with TRBD1 matching 12 bases. The CDR3 contains 15 residues. V trimming: 6 bases; J trimming: 4 bases; junction bases outside the gene matches: 6. The germline V gene encodes CDR1 SNHLY and CDR2 FYNNEI.